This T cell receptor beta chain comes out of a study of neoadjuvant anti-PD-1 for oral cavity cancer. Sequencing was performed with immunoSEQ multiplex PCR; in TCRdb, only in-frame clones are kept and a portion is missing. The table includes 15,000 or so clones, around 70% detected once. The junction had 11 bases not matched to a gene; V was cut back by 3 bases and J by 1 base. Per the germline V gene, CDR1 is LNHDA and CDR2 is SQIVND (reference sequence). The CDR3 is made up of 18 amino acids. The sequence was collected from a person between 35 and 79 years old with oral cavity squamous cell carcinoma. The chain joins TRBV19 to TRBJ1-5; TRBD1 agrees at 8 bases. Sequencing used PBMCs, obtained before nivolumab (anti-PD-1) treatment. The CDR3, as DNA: TGTGCCAGTAGTATGGGTTTCAGGGGGCCTTGGAGCAATCAGCCCCAGCATTTT. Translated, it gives CASSMGFRGPWSNQPQHF. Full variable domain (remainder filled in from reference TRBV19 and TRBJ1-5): DGGITQSPKYLFRKEGQNVTLSCEQNLNHDAMYWYRQDPGQGLRLIYYSQIVNDFQKGDIAEGYSVSREKKESFPLTVTSAQKNPTAFYLCASSMGFRGPWSNQPQHFGDGTRLSIL.